This entry concerns a single TCR beta chain. The time point denotes: after dendritic cell vaccination, including at tumor progression/relapse. This sample is drawn from a study of glioma-infiltrating T cells after dendritic cell vaccination. TCRdb's copy holds only in-frame clones and misses some; the assay was immunoSEQ multiplex PCR. Here the sample spans 65,000 or so clones, about nine tenths being singletons. The sample in question was blood, obtained after dendritic cell vaccination. This receptor was obtained from a human donor with glioblastoma.

The CDR3 spells CASSRGPYEQYF. CDR3 sequence (DNA): TGTGCCAGCAGCAGGGGGCCTTACGAGCAGTACTTC. V usage is TRBV25-1 and J usage is TRBJ2-7, with 8 bases matching TRBD1. The CDR3 sequence is 12 residues long. Trimming removed 6 bases from V and 4 bases from J; junction bases left unmatched: 2. The V gene's germline CDR1 is MGHDK and CDR2 SYGVNS.